Below are 14 T cell receptor beta chains sequenced from a single sample in a study of tumor and adjacent non-tumor tissue in lung cancer. TCRbeta libraries were built with three rounds of nested PCR, modified from ARM-PCR. TCRdb processed the multiplex PCR reads anew with MiXCR; each CDR3 protein has one entry. The sample has 90,000 to 130,000 distinct CDR3 sequences; 84% are singletons. No cell sorting was done before RNA was extracted from the tissue. The material sequenced was lung tumor tissue. Receptor source: a man aged 65 to 85 with non-small cell lung cancer.

Points on this clonotype: One end of the junction varies from germline; a read error may be responsible. The chain recombines TRBV29-1 with TRBJ2-1; 9 bases fit TRBD2. Germline V CDR1 and CDR2: SQVTM, ANQGSEA. This CDR3 has 14 amino acids. The CDR3 sequence is CSVDVAGVCNEQFF. In DNA form, the CDR3 reads TGCAGTGTTGACGTAGCGGGAGTGTGCAATGAGCAGTTCTTC.

This clonotype is a singleton in its sample. Compared with germline, one end of the junction differs, possibly owing to a read error. The chain recombines TRBV28 with TRBJ2-1, with D perhaps matching TRBD2 (5 bases). Germline-derived CDR1 and CDR2 are MDHEN and SYDVKM. The CDR3 extends over 14 amino acids. The CDR3 DNA follows: TGTGCCAGCAGTAACTCATGGGCGAGGGATGAGCAATTCTTC. Protein sequence: CASSNSWARDEQFF.

As to this clonotype: A junction boundary mismatches the germline segment, possibly from a read error. The chain combines TRBV4-1 with TRBJ2-7; TRBD1 matches at 8 bases. The germline gives CDR1 MGHRA, CDR2 YSYEKL. There are 14 residues in the CDR3. CDR3 nucleotides: TGCGCGAGCAGACTCCGGGACAGGAACTACGCGCAGTACTTC. Translated, it gives CASRLRDRNYAQYF.

This clonotype appeared once. The final CDR3 position lacks the conserved phenylalanine or tryptophan, pointing to a likely read error. This rearrangement joins TRBV13 to TRBJ2-2, with no clear D. This CDR3 has 12 residues. Germline lookup yields CDR1 PRHDT and CDR2 FYEKMQ (reference sequence). The CDR3 DNA reads TGTGCGAGCAGCAGAGGTCCCGGGGAGCTGTTTCTT. It is translated as CASSRGPGELFL.

The J gene is TRBJ1-5, the V gene TRBV6-5; either TRBD1 or TRBD2 may supply D (5 bases each). The end of the DNA aligns better with TRBJ2-3, so the J call may be wrong. Germline CDR1 reads MNHEY; CDR2 reads SVGAGI. This CDR3 comprises 13 residues. The DNA of the CDR3 is TGTGCCAGCAGTTATAGAGATGAGGGGTCCCAGTATTTT. This sequence encodes CASSYRDEGSQYF.

As concerns this clonotype: Relative to the germline gene, one junction end is altered; a read error may explain this. The chain joins TRBV12-3 or TRBV12-4 to TRBJ1-2; a weak D match, TRBD1 (5 bases). There are 16 residues in the CDR3. The chain's CDR3 is CASSIQRTRWNYGYTF. The CDR3, as DNA: TGCGCCAGCAGTATACAAAGGACACGTTGGAACTATGGCTACACCTTC.

As concerns this clonotype: This may come from a read error, since a much larger clone is one base off. A read error is likely, as this CDR3 ends without the conserved phenylalanine or tryptophan. V usage is TRBV19 and J usage is TRBJ1-2; maybe TRBD1 (5 bases). Germline CDR1 is LNHDA and CDR2 is SQIVND (reference sequence). CDR3 length: 14 amino acids. V was cut by 1 base and J by 5 bases, with 11 bases left in between. In nucleotides, the CDR3 is TGTGCCAGTAGTATAGCAGGGAGGCGTTATGGCTACACCCTC. Translation gives CASSIAGRRYGYTL.

With respect to this clonotype: The DNA is omitted, as the CDR3 cannot be located on it reliably, and the CDR3 follows TCRdb's listing. V and J are TRBV12-3 or TRBV12-4 and TRBJ2-5; the DNA was not compared with TRBD1, the D call given in the table. The CDR3 spans 16 residues, counting both ends. This chain's CDR3 is CASSPAAGVAGGTRYF.

This chain connects TRBV9 to TRBJ2-7; TRBD1 agrees at 9 bases. The trim removed 3 bases at V and 5 bases at J, leaving 9 bases unmatched. Germline CDR1 is SGDLS and CDR2 is YYNGEE. The CDR3 sequence is 15 residues long. CDR3 coding DNA: TGTGCCAGCAGCGCCCCCGGGACAGGGAGCCACGAGCAGTACTTC. It specifies CASSAPGTGSHEQYF.

This clonotype was counted many times. The chain couples TRBV5-4 to TRBJ2-7; TRBD2 might be the D (6 bases). This CDR3 comprises 15 residues. Trimming took off 0 bases at V and 7 bases at J, with 17 bases between the two ends. Germline lookup yields CDR1 SGHNT and CDR2 YYREEE (reference sequence). This CDR3 is CASSLGVAVDREQYF. CDR3 sequence (DNA): TGTGCCAGCAGCTTGGGGGTAGCGGTGGATCGGGAGCAGTACTTC.

For this clonotype: A junction end diverges from the germline sequence, so it may reflect a read error. CDR3 sequence reads: CSVEMDSNTEAFF. CDR3 coding DNA: TGCAGTGTTGAGATGGATTCGAACACTGAAGCTTTCTTT. The chain is built from TRBV29-1 and TRBJ1-1; D is unresolved. The CDR3 spans 13 residues. Looked up from germline, CDR1 is SQVTM and CDR2 is ANQGSEA.

This clonotype was detected ten times or more. V usage is TRBV18 and J usage is TRBJ2-6; unclear D gene. CDR1 and CDR2 (germline): KGHSH, LQKENI. The CDR3 has 18 residues. V was clipped by 6 bases and J by 0 bases, with 18 bases between them. CDR3 coding DNA: TGTGCCAGCTCTCCTACTCGCGGCTCCAACTCTGGGGCCAACGTCCTGACTTTC. This sequence encodes CASSPTRGSNSGANVLTF.

The V gene is TRBV11-1, the J gene TRBJ2-1; D gene uncertain. Trimming left V 5 bases short and J 12 bases short, with 20 bases between. The CDR3 has 14 amino acids. Germline V CDR1 and CDR2: SGHAT, FQDESV (reference sequence). DNA for the CDR3: TGTGCCAGCAGCCAACGACCGTCGAGAGGCGCGCAGTTCTTC. It encodes CASSQRPSRGAQFF.

On this clonotype: This CDR3 fails to terminate in the conserved phenylalanine or tryptophan, so it likely reflects a read error. This chain uses TRBV10-1 with TRBJ2-3, with D perhaps TRBD1 (5 bases). The length of the CDR3 is 15 residues. Per the germline V gene, CDR1 is WNHNN and CDR2 is SYGVQD (reference sequence). The CDR3 nucleotides are TGCGTCAGCAGTGAGTCGAAACAGGCCGCAGATATGCAGTATTAT. This sequence encodes CVSSESKQAADMQYY.